This T cell receptor beta chain was retrieved from a study of molecular identifiers for immune sequencing clone quantification. Note on this clonotype: At one end, the junction sequence differs from germline, possibly due to a read error.

Naive CD8 libraries used about 20,000 to 1,000,000 sorted cells and 10%, 30% or 50% RNA. Sorting selected naive CD8 T cells with a CD8+CD4-CCR7+CD45RA+ phenotype. This CDR3 is 14 amino acids long. The germline CDR1 and CDR2 sequences are SGHDN and FVKESK. The authors built bulk TCR libraries by previously described methods with listed TCR primers. TCRdb re-called the PCR reads with MiXCR, one entry per CDR3 protein. The sample comprises tens of thousands of distinct CDR3 sequences, roughly 23% of which are singletons, and roughly 0.76% rests with the top ten. Sequenced material: naive CD8+ T cells from blood, with Jurkat cell RNA spiked in. As for subset: FACS-sorted CD8+CD4-CCR7+CD45RA+ naive T cells. The rearrangement links TRBV14 to TRBJ1-1; D is unclear. This TCR derives from a human donor in good health. Some libraries in this study had Jurkat cell RNA spiked in. In nucleotides, the CDR3 is TGTGTCAGCAGCGGAGGCCCGCGAGGGAATGAAGCTTTCTTT. Amino acids: CVSSGGPRGNEAFF.